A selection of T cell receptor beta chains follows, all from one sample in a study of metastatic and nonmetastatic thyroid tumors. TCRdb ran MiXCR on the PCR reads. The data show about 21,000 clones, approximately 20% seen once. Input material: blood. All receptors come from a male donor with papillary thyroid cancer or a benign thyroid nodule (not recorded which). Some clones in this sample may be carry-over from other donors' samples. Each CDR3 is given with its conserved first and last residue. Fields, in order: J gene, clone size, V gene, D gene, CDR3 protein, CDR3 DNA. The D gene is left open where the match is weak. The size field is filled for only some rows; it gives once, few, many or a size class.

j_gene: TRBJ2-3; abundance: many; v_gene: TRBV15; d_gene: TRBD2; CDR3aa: CATSKGAGEADTQYF; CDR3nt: TGTGCCACCAGCAAGGGAGCGGGGGAGGCAGATACGCAGTATTTT
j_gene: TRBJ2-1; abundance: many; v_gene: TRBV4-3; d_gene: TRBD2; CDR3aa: CASSQASGGTLGSYNEQFF; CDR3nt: TGCGCCAGCAGCCAAGCTAGCGGGGGGACCCTCGGCTCCTACAATGAGCAGTTCTTC
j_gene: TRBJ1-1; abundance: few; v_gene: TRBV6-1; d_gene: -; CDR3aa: CATNRDTEAFF; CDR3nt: TGTGCCACCAACAGGGACACTGAAGCTTTCTTT
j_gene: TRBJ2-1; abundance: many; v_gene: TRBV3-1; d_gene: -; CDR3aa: CASSPTGRQPYNEQFF; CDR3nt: TGTGCCAGCAGCCCGACCGGCCGACAGCCCTACAATGAGCAGTTCTTC
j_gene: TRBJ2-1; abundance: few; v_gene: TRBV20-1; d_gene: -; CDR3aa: CSARDSGMNYNEQFF; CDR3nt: TGCAGTGCTAGAGACTCCGGGATGAACTACAATGAGCAGTTCTTC
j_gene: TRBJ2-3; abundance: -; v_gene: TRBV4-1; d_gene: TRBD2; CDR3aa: CASSQDPTAGGREDTQYF; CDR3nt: TGCGCCAGCAGCCAAGATCCGACCGCGGGAGGAAGGGAAGATACGCAGTATTTT
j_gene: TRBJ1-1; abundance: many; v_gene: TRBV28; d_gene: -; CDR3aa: CASTPRRSEAFF; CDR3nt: TGTGCCAGCACCCCTCGACGGTCTGAAGCTTTCTTT
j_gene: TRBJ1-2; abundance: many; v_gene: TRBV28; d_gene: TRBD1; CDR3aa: CASSFRGRYGYTF; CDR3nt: TGTGCCAGCAGTTTCAGGGGGCGCTATGGCTACACCTTC
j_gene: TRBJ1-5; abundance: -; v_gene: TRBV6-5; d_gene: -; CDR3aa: CASSYPDKQHF; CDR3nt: TGTGCCAGCAGTTACCCAGATAAGCAGCATTTT
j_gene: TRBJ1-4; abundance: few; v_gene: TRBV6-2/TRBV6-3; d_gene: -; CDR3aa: CARRDLGKDREKLFF; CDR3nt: TGTGCCAGAAGGGACCTCGGAAAGGACCGCGAAAAACTGTTTTTT
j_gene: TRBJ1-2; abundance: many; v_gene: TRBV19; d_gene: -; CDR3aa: CASSPLPYYGYTF; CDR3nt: TGTGCCAGTAGTCCTCTCCCATACTATGGCTACACCTTC
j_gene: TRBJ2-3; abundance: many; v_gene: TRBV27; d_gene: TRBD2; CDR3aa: CASRGAWASGGANTQYF; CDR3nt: TGTGCCAGCAGGGGGGCCTGGGCTAGCGGGGGGGCAAATACGCAGTATTTT
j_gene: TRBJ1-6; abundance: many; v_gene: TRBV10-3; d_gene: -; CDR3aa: CAISFKGDGSPLHF; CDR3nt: TGTGCCATCAGTTTTAAAGGAGATGGCTCACCCCTCCACTTT
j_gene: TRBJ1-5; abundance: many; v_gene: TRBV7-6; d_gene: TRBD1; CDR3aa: CASSRGQGGNQPQHF; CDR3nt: TGTGCCAGCAGCCGGGGACAGGGGGGCAATCAGCCCCAGCATTTT
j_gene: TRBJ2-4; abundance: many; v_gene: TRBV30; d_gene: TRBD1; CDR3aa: CAWSVGQGGMDIQYF; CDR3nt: TGTGCCTGGAGTGTTGGACAGGGGGGGATGGACATTCAGTACTTC
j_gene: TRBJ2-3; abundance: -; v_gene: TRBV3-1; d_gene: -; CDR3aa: CASSQELVGGPGDTQYF; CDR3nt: TGTGCCAGCAGCCAAGAACTAGTGGGGGGTCCAGGGGATACGCAGTATTTT
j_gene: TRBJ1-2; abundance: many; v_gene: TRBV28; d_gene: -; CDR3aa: CASSLSTYRAVLSNYGYTF; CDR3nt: TGTGCCAGCAGCCTCTCCACGTATAGGGCGGTGTTAAGTAACTATGGCTACACCTTC
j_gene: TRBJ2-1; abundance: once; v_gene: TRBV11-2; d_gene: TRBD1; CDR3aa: CASSLGVTGLYNEQFF; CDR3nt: TGTGCCAGCAGCTTAGGGGTGACAGGGTTATACAATGAGCAGTTCTTC
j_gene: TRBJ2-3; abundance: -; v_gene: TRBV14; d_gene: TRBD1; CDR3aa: CASSQLQGASSEDTQYF; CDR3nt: TGTGCCAGCAGCCAACTACAGGGGGCATCGTCCGAAGATACGCAGTATTTT
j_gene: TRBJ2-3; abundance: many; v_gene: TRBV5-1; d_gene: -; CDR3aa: CASRYRPAGADTQYF; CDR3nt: TGCGCCAGCCGATATCGACCAGCAGGGGCAGATACGCAGTATTTT
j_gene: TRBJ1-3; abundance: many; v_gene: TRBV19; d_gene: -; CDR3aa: CASRGWENSGNTIYF; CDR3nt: TGTGCCAGTAGAGGTTGGGAAAACTCTGGAAACACCATATATTTT
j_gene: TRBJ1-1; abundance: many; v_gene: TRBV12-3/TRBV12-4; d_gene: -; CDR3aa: CASSFRVGEAFF; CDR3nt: TGTGCCAGCAGTTTTAGGGTTGGTGAAGCTTTCTTT
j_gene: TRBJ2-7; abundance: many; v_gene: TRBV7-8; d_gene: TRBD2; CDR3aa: CATQTLAGVHEQYF; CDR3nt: TGTGCCACCCAGACATTAGCGGGAGTTCACGAGCAGTACTTC
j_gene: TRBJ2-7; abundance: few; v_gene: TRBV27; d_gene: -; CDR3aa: CASMGGASYEQYF; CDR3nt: TGTGCCAGCATGGGGGGGGCTTCCTACGAGCAGTACTTC
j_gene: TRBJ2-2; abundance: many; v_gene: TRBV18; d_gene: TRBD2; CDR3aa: CASSRGLAAGANTGELFF; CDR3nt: TGTGCCAGCTCACGGGGACTAGCCGCCGGAGCGAACACCGGGGAGCTGTTTTTT
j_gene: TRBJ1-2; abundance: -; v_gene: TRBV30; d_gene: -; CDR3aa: CAWIRRYGYTF; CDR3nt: TGTGCCTGGATCCGGCGCTATGGCTACACCTTC
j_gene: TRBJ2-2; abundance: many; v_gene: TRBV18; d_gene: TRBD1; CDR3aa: CASSPRQGPTGELFF; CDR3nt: TGTGCCAGCTCACCCCGACAGGGGCCCACCGGTGAGCTGTTTTTT
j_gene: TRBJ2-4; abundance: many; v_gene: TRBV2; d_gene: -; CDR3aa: CASRRGAKNIQYF; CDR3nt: TGTGCCAGCAGAAGGGGAGCCAAAAACATTCAGTACTTC
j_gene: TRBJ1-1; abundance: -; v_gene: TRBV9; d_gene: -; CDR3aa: CVSSSAGGPGTEAFF; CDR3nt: TGTGTCAGTAGCTCAGCGGGGGGGCCGGGCACTGAAGCTTTCTTT
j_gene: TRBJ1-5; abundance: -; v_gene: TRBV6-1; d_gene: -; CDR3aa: CASRGPNNQPQHF; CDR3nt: TGTGCCAGCAGAGGGCCCAATAATCAGCCCCAGCATTTT
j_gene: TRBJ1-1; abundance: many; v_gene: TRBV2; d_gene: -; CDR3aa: CASSELEGTEAFF; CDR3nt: TGTGCCAGCAGTGAACTGGAGGGCACTGAAGCTTTCTTT
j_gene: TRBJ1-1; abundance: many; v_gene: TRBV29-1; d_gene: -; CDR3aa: CSAGGGWGMNTEAFF; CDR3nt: TGCAGCGCGGGCGGGGGGTGGGGAATGAACACTGAAGCTTTCTTT
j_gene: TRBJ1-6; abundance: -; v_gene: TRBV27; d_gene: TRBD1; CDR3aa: CASSPRTGLPNSPLHF; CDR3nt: TGTGCCAGCAGTCCGCGGACAGGACTTCCTAATTCACCCCTCCACTTT
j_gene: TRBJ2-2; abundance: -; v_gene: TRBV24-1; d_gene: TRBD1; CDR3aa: CATSDAGQGMTGELFF; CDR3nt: TGTGCCACCAGTGATGCGGGACAGGGTATGACCGGGGAGCTGTTTTTT
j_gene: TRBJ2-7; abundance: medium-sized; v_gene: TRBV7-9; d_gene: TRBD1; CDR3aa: CASSLEITGGDYEQYF; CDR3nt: TGTGCCAGCAGCTTAGAAATCACAGGGGGTGACTACGAGCAGTACTTC
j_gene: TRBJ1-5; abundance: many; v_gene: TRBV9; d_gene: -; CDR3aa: CASSGDNNQPQHF; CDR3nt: TGTGCCAGCAGCGGGGACAACAATCAGCCCCAGCATTTT
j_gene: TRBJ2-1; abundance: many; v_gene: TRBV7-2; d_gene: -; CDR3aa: CASSPRETAYNEQFF; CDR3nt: TGTGCCAGCAGCCCAAGGGAGACCGCCTACAATGAGCAGTTCTTC
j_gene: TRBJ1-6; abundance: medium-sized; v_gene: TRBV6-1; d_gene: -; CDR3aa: CASRLPFSPLHF; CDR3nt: TGTGCCAGCAGGTTACCGTTCTCACCCCTCCACTTT
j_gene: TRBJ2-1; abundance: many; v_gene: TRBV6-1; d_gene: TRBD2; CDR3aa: CASRWTSGISYNEQFF; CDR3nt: TGTGCCAGCAGGTGGACTAGCGGGATATCCTACAATGAGCAGTTCTTC
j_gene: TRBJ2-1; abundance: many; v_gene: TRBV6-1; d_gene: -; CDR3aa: CASSGRWTASRLYNEQFF; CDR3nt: TGTGCCAGCAGTGGGAGGTGGACGGCGTCGCGATTATACAATGAGCAGTTCTTC
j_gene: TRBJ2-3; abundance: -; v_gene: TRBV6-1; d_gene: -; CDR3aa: CASNLAIDTQYF; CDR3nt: TGTGCCAGCAATTTAGCTATAGATACGCAGTATTTT
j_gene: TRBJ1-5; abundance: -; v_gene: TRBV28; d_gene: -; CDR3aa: CFSSLPHQPQHF; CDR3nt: TGTTTCAGCAGTTTACCCCATCAGCCCCAGCATTTT
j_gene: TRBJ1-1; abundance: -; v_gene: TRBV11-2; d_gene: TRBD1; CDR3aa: CASTHARTGFTEAFF; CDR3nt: TGTGCCAGCACCCATGCGCGGACAGGGTTTACTGAAGCTTTCTTT
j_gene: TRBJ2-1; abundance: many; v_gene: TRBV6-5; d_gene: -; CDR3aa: CASSYPRGNNEQFF; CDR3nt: TGTGCCAGCAGTTACCCCCGGGGAAACAATGAGCAGTTCTTC
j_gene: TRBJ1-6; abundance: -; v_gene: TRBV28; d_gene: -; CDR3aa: CASSSLPWQENSPLHF; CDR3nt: TGTGCCAGCAGTTCCCTCCCCTGGCAGGAGAATTCACCCCTCCACTTT
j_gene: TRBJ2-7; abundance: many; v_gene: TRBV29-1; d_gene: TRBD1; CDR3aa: CSVDLRGQGVLYEQYF; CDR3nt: TGCAGCGTTGATCTGCGGGGACAGGGGGTTTTATACGAGCAGTACTTC
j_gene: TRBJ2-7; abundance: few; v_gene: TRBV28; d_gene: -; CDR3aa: CASSLTSFEQYF; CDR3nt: TGTGCCAGCAGTCTTACTAGCTTCGAGCAGTACTTC
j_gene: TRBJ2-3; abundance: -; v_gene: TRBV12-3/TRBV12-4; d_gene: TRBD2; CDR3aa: CASSLASGITDTQYF; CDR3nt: TGTGCCAGCAGTTTGGCTAGCGGGATCACAGATACGCAGTATTTT
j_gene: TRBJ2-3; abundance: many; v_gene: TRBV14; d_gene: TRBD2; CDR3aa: CASSHLAGASSTDTQYF; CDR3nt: TGTGCCAGCAGCCATCTAGCGGGGGCCTCTAGCACAGATACGCAGTATTTT
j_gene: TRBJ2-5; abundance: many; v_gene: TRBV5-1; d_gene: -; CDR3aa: CASSLSSGLQETQYF; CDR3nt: TGCGCCAGCAGCTTGTCCTCAGGGTTACAAGAGACCCAGTACTTC
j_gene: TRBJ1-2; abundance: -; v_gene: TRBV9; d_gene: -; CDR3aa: CASSVGGFNYGYTF; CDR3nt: TGTGCCAGCAGCGTAGGCGGATTTAACTATGGCTACACCTTC
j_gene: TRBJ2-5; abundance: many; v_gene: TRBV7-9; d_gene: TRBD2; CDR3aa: CASSRTSGSGGETQYF; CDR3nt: TGTGCCAGCAGCCGGACTAGCGGGTCGGGAGGAGAGACCCAGTACTTC
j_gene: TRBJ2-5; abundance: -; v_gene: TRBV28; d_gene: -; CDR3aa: CASSLEEGAGETQYF; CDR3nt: TGTGCCAGCAGTTTAGAGGAGGGGGCGGGGGAGACCCAGTACTTC
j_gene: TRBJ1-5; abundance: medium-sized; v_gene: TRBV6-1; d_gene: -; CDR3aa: CASSSGVFNQPQHF; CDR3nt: TGTGCCAGCAGCTCAGGGGTTTTTAATCAGCCCCAGCATTTT